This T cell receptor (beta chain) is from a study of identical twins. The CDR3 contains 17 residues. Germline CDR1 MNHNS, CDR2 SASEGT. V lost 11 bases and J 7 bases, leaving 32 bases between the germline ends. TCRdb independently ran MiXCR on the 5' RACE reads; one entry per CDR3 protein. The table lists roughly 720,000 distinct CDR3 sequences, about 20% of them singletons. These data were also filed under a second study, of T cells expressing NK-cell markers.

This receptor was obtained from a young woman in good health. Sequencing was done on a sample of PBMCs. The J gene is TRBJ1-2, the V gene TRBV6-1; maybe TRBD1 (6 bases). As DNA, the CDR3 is TGTGCCTGCTATAAAGATCCGGGACAATGGTTGGGTGGTGGCTACACCTTC. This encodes CACYKDPGQWLGGGYTF.